These 11 T cell receptor beta chains were sequenced from one sample in a study of identical twins. TCRdb independently ran MiXCR on the 5' RACE reads; one entry per CDR3 protein. The sample includes approximately 700,000 distinct CDR3 sequences, roughly 18% of them seen just once. The same data also went into a second study, on T cells expressing NK-cell markers.

Sequencing was done on a sample of PBMCs. Every receptor here comes from a young woman in good health.

This chain links TRBV15 with TRBJ2-7; D perhaps matches TRBD2 (6 bases). CDR3 size: 11 residues. CDR1 LNHNV and CDR2 YYDKDF come from the germline V gene (reference sequence). With 5 bases removed from V and 6 bases from J, the gap between germline ends came to 8 bases. The CDR3 is CATSREIEQYF. Written as DNA, the CDR3 is TGTGCCACCAGCCGGGAGATCGAGCAGTACTTC.

This clonotype has only a few counts. The chain links TRBV6-2 or TRBV6-3 to TRBJ2-1, with 13 bases identical to TRBD2. Unmatched junction bases numbered 8, after V lost 6 bases and J lost 3 bases. CDR1 MNHEY and CDR2 SVGEGT come from the germline V gene. This CDR3 spans 17 amino acids. CDR3 sequence (DNA): TGTGCCAGCAGAGGACTAGCGGGGGCCGGTTTCTACAATGAGCAGTTCTTC. This sequence encodes CASRGLAGAGFYNEQFF.

This clonotype showed up just a few times. The chain employs TRBV20-1 and TRBJ2-2; 10 bases match TRBD1. Germline trimming cut 5 bases from V and 5 bases from J; bases unmatched to any gene: 8. The CDR3 consists of 15 residues. Germline V gene sequence: CDR1 DFQATT, CDR2 SNEGSKA (reference sequence). CDR3 amino acids: CSADSGDRGTGELFF. CDR3 in DNA: TGCAGTGCTGACTCGGGGGACAGGGGAACCGGGGAGCTGTTTTTT.

The chain recombines TRBV5-1 with TRBJ2-2, with TRBD2 matching over 7 bases. V dropped 4 bases and J dropped 5; count of bases not matched to a gene: 8. Per the germline V gene, CDR1 is SGHRS and CDR2 is YFSETQ. This CDR3 is built from 15 residues. Here the CDR3 reads CASSLSGEMTGELFF. In nucleotides, the CDR3 is TGCGCCAGCAGCCTAAGCGGGGAAATGACCGGGGAGCTGTTTTTT.

This clonotype was seen a handful of times. The rearrangement uses TRBV7-7 and TRBJ2-5; D is undetermined. CDR1 SSHAT and CDR2 FNYEAQ come from the germline V gene (reference sequence). The germline V and J ends were trimmed by 1 base and 2 bases, with 11 bases remaining between them. This CDR3 comprises 15 residues. CDR3 DNA: TGTGCCAGCAGCTTAGTTCGGGCTAGGCAAGAGACCCAGTACTTC. Protein sequence: CASSLVRARQETQYF.

This chain joins TRBV9 and TRBJ2-7; no reliable D call. The CDR3 has 16 amino acids. Germline CDR1 is SGDLS and CDR2 is YYNGEE. The ends were cut back, 0 bases at V and 0 bases at J, with 13 bases in the middle. The CDR3 region is CASSVGSAMSSYEQYF. CDR3 nucleotide sequence: TGTGCCAGCAGCGTAGGATCCGCTATGAGCTCCTACGAGCAGTACTTC.

The chain has TRBV10-3 and TRBJ2-7; TRBD2 matches at 9 bases. J lost 5 bases, V lost 0 bases, and 5 bases had no gene match. The CDR3 is 15 residues long. Germline V gives CDR1 ENHRY, CDR2 SYGVKD. The CDR3 DNA sequence: TGTGCCATCAGTGAGTCGTTCGCTAGCGGGAACGAGCAGTACTTC. This gives the protein CAISESFASGNEQYF.

V usage is TRBV2 and J usage is TRBJ2-1; possible D gene TRBD1, 6 bases. The CDR3 totals 13 residues. CDR1 is SNHLY, CDR2 FYNNEI, per germline. With 7 bases removed from V and 2 bases from J, the gap between germline ends came to 9 bases. CDR3 in DNA: TGTGCCAGCAAGACAGGCACCTACAATGAGCAGTTCTTC. This codes for CASKTGTYNEQFF.

The chain employs TRBV25-1 and TRBJ1-1, with D unclear. Germline V gene sequence: CDR1 MGHDK, CDR2 SYGVNS. The CDR3 loop spans 13 amino acids. Trimming cost V 1 base and J 8 bases, with 11 bases left between them. CDR3 sequence reads: CASSESEWEEAFF. The CDR3 nucleotides are TGTGCCAGCAGTGAATCGGAGTGGGAAGAAGCTTTCTTT.

This clonotype was seen a handful of times. The chain uses TRBV6-1 and TRBJ1-5, with D possibly matching TRBD1 (5 bases). The germline V and J ends were trimmed by 7 bases and 5 bases, with 24 bases remaining between them. CDR3 length equals 17 residues. Germline V CDR1 and CDR2: MNHNS, SASEGT. CDR3 coding DNA: TGTGCCAGCAACCGCGGTGGACGTGCGCAGGGCGATCAGCCCCAGCATTTT. Its protein product is CASNRGGRAQGDQPQHF.

This clonotype was detected a few times. The V gene is TRBV4-3, the J gene TRBJ1-1; possible D gene TRBD1, 5 bases. The ends were cut back, 5 bases at V and 6 bases at J, with 16 bases in the middle. This CDR3 comprises 14 residues. Germline lookup yields CDR1 LGHNA and CDR2 YSLEER. CDR3 sequence reads: CASSSPGGSAEAFF. In DNA form, the CDR3 reads TGCGCCAGCAGCTCCCCCGGGGGGAGCGCTGAAGCTTTCTTT.